Presented here are 32 T cell receptor beta chains from one specimen sequenced in a study of neurological immune-mediated disorders. Indicated time point: longitudinal time-point 3. TCRdb used MiXCR to reprocess the 5' RACE reads, holding one entry per CDR3 protein. The table includes tens of thousands of distinct CDR3 sequences, about 13% detected once. Sequenced material: PBMCs. Every receptor here comes from a man under 40 in good health.

This clonotype was counted ten times or more. The gene calls are TRBV27 and TRBJ2-7, with TRBD2 identical over 7 bases. The CDR3 is 16 residues long. Germline V CDR1 and CDR2: MNHEY, SMNVEV (reference sequence). V was pared by 1 base and J by 5 bases, with 11 bases of the junction left unmatched. Here the CDR3 reads CASSLYPSGAINEQYF. Here the CDR3 DNA reads TGTGCCAGCAGTTTATACCCTAGCGGAGCCATCAACGAGCAGTACTTC.

This clonotype came up a few times. The rearrangement joins TRBV20-1 to TRBJ2-5; 7 bases agree with TRBD2. CDR1 DFQATT and CDR2 SNEGSKA come from the germline V gene (reference sequence). Unmatched junction bases numbered 4, after V lost 0 bases and J lost 0 bases. The CDR3 is made up of 15 amino acids. CDR3 amino acids: CSARDSREDQETQYF. In DNA form, the CDR3 reads TGCAGTGCTAGAGATTCTCGGGAGGACCAAGAGACCCAGTACTTC.

This clonotype was counted between two and nine times. V and J are TRBV12-3 or TRBV12-4 and TRBJ2-1, with D unresolved. The CDR3 is 12 amino acids. The ends were cut back, 3 bases at V and 7 bases at J, with 7 bases in the middle. The CDR3 here is CASSFSRNEQFF. Here the CDR3 DNA reads TGTGCCAGCAGTTTCTCCCGTAATGAGCAGTTCTTC.

This clonotype was recorded at least ten times. CDR3: CATSDAVAGGRNEQFF. DNA of the CDR3: TGTGCCACCAGTGATGCGGTAGCGGGAGGGCGGAATGAGCAGTTCTTC. The rearrangement joins TRBV24-1 to TRBJ2-1; 11 positions match TRBD2. CDR3 size: 16 residues. The J segment lost 7 bases and the V segment lost 3 bases, leaving 7 bases of the junction unmatched. CDR1 and CDR2 (germline): KGHDR, SFDVKD.

This clonotype was counted ten times or more. V usage is TRBV7-3 and J usage is TRBJ2-1; D gene uncertain. The V end was cut by 5 bases, the J end by 1 base, with 9 bases between. CDR3 length equals 14 residues. CDR1 is SGHTA, CDR2 FQGTGA, per germline. DNA of the CDR3: TGTGCCAGCAGCGATGTGATGTCCTACAATGAGCAGTTCTTC. Encoded protein: CASSDVMSYNEQFF.

This clonotype was recorded at least ten times. This rearrangement joins TRBV29-1 to TRBJ1-1; the match to TRBD1 covers 9 bases. This CDR3 has 12 amino acids. Germline trimming cut 6 bases from V and 1 base from J; bases unmatched to any gene: 0. The germline CDR1 and CDR2 sequences are SQVTM and ANQGSEA. The CDR3 DNA reads as TGCAGCGTGGGACAGGGGAACACTGAAGCTTTCTTT. Translated, it gives CSVGQGNTEAFF.

Ten or more counts support this clonotype. The chain joins TRBV5-1 to TRBJ2-7; a possible D gene is TRBD2 (5 bases). CDR1 is SGHRS, CDR2 YFSETQ, per germline. The V gene lost 4 bases and the J gene lost 2 bases, with 16 bases spanning the gap. This CDR3 region has 15 residues. CDR3 sequence (DNA): TGCGCCAGCAGCGACCCCGGGATAAAGACCTACGAGCAGTACTTC. This codes for CASSDPGIKTYEQYF.

This clonotype was recorded many times. The chain has TRBV12-3 or TRBV12-4 and TRBJ2-2; D gene uncertain. V gave up 7 bases and J gave up 3 bases, with 15 bases separating them. The CDR3 totals 15 residues. The CDR3 DNA reads as TGTGCCAGCACCTCTCCGGCGAGTTACACCGGGGAGCTGTTTTTT. It specifies CASTSPASYTGELFF.

In its sample, this clonotype was seen many times. The chain recombines TRBV29-1 with TRBJ1-4, with a weak D call TRBD1 (5 bases). From germline, CDR1 is SQVTM and CDR2 ANQGSEA. V shed 6 bases and J shed 6 bases, with 11 bases lying between them. CDR3 length: 12 residues. The CDR3 nucleotides read TGCAGCGTGGGGGGGAATGATGAAAAACTGTTTTTT. It encodes CSVGGNDEKLFF.

There are many counts of this clonotype. The rearrangement uses TRBV6-5 and TRBJ2-3; D unresolved. Looked up from germline, CDR1 is MNHEY and CDR2 is SVGAGI. There are 13 residues in the CDR3. Trimming left V 2 bases short and J 2 bases short, with 5 bases between. CDR3 coding DNA: TGTGCCAGCAGTTACAGGCTCACAGATACGCAGTATTTT. This translates into CASSYRLTDTQYF.

The chain employs TRBV5-5 and TRBJ2-3; 8 nucleotides line up with TRBD1. The CDR3 is 15 amino acids. Germline V CDR1 and CDR2: SGHKS, YYEKEE (reference sequence). V was pared by 3 bases and J by 2 bases, with 5 bases of the junction left unmatched. This CDR3 reads CASSSRGQVTDTQYF. The CDR3 DNA sequence: TGTGCCAGCAGCTCCAGGGGACAGGTCACAGATACGCAGTATTTT.

The sample holds many counts of this clonotype. This sequence joins TRBV10-3 and TRBJ2-5; D call uncertain. V lost 2 bases to trimming and J lost 0 bases, with 13 bases between them. This CDR3 has 16 residues. Per germline, CDR1 ENHRY and CDR2 SYGVKD. CDR3 protein: CAISEGLATYQETQYF. The CDR3 bases are TGTGCCATCAGTGAGGGGTTAGCTACTTACCAAGAGACCCAGTACTTC.

Ten or more counts support this clonotype. The V call is TRBV5-1, the J call TRBJ2-1, with TRBD2 matching over 12 bases. This CDR3 is 18 amino acids long. The V gene's germline CDR1 is SGHRS and CDR2 YFSETQ. V was clipped by 4 bases and J by 6 bases; unmatched bases: 14. CDR3 loop: CASSRGLAGRSNPNEQFF. As DNA, the CDR3 is TGCGCCAGCAGCCGAGGACTAGCGGGACGTTCTAACCCCAATGAGCAGTTCTTC.

To note about this clonotype: One end of the junction fails to match germline, which may point to a read error. V is TRBV10-2 and J is TRBJ2-3; D unclear. Germline CDR1 is WSHSY and CDR2 is SAAADI. CDR3 length: 15 residues. The CDR3 region is CANSESPRFTDTQYF. The CDR3 DNA reads TGCGCCAACAGTGAGTCACCCCGATTCACAGATACCCAGTATTTT.

This clonotype has ten or more counts. The V gene is TRBV4-2, the J gene TRBJ2-5; TRBD2 aligns across 9 bases. With 1 base clipped from V and 5 bases from J, the junction kept 11 bases outside the gene matches. The CDR3 has 17 residues. Germline CDR1 is LGHNA and CDR2 is YNFKEQ. The CDR3 reads CASSQGGASGTGETQYF. Written as DNA, the CDR3 is TGTGCCAGCAGCCAAGGAGGGGCTAGCGGGACCGGCGAGACCCAGTACTTC.

Many counts were recorded for this clonotype. The chain joins TRBV11-2 to TRBJ1-5; no clear D gene. This CDR3 region has 13 residues. With 5 bases removed from V and 6 bases from J, the gap between germline ends came to 11 bases. The germline CDR1 and CDR2 sequences are SGHAT and FQNNGV. The DNA for the CDR3 is TGTGCCAGCAGCCTAGGACCTGGTCAGCCCCAGCATTTT. This translates into CASSLGPGQPQHF.

This clonotype has ten or more counts. The V call is TRBV29-1, the J call TRBJ2-1; no firm D call. Germline values: CDR1 SQVTM, CDR2 ANQGSEA. The V end was cut by 5 bases, the J end by 1 base, with 9 bases between. The CDR3 has 13 residues. The CDR3 nucleotides read TGCAGCGTTCGGCGGCCTTCCTACAATGAGCAGTTCTTC. It yields the protein CSVRRPSYNEQFF.

For this clonotype: A junction end diverges from the germline sequence, so it may reflect a read error. This chain links TRBV18 with TRBJ2-1, with no clear D. This CDR3 has 14 amino acids. The V gene's germline CDR1 is KGHSH and CDR2 LQKENI. As DNA, the CDR3 is TGTGTCAGCTCACCACCGAGTAGCTACAATGAGCAGTTCTTC. It translates to CVSSPPSSYNEQFF.

This clonotype was seen a handful of times. The chain links TRBV5-4 to TRBJ2-1; a possible D gene is TRBD2 (6 bases). Per germline, CDR1 SGHNT and CDR2 YYREEE (reference sequence). This CDR3 region has 15 residues. V was trimmed by 5 bases and J by 1 base, leaving 13 bases between them. This CDR3 reads CASSLSGTSYNEQFF. The DNA for the CDR3 is TGTGCCAGCAGTCTTAGCGGCACTTCCTACAATGAGCAGTTCTTC. The full variable domain, with the rest looked up from reference TRBV5-4 and TRBJ2-1, is ETGVTQSPTHLIKTRGQQVTLRCSSQSGHNTVSWYQQALGQGPQFIFQYYREEENGRGNFPPRFSGLQFPNYSSELNVNALELDDSALYLCASSLSGTSYNEQFFGPGTRLTVL.

This clonotype was seen many times. The J gene is TRBJ2-7, the V gene TRBV5-5; 9 bases map to TRBD1. Per the germline V gene, CDR1 is SGHKS and CDR2 is YYEKEE (reference sequence). Trimming at V came to 0 bases and at J to 4 bases, leaving 5 bases not matched to a gene. The CDR3 spans 15 residues. The CDR3 DNA reads TGTGCCAGCAGCTTGGCAACAGGGGGCCGATACGAGCAGTACTTC. Translation gives CASSLATGGRYEQYF.

This clonotype was recorded many times. V is TRBV5-1 and J is TRBJ2-7; tentative D call: TRBD2 (6 bases). V dropped 4 bases and J dropped 9 bases, with 14 bases sitting between them. CDR3 size: 12 residues. Per germline, CDR1 SGHRS and CDR2 YFSETQ. The CDR3 region is CASSPGEARQYF. The CDR3 coding sequence is TGCGCCAGCAGCCCTGGGGAGGCAAGGCAGTACTTC. Based on the CDR3 plus reference TRBV5-1 and TRBJ2-7, the full variable domain is KAGVTQTPRYLIKTRGQQVTLSCSPISGHRSVSWYQQTPGQGLQFLFEYFSETQRNKGNFPGRFSGRQFSNSRSEMNVSTLELGDSALYLCASSPGEARQYFGPGTRLTVT.

This clonotype was seen many times. The V and J genes are TRBV5-1 and TRBJ2-1; the D gene could be TRBD1 or TRBD2 (5 bases each). This CDR3 is 17 amino acids long. Trimming shortened V by 0 bases and J by 0 bases, and 13 bases separated the two germline ends. The germline CDR1 and CDR2 sequences are SGHRS and YFSETQ. CDR3 loop: CASSLEPPGSSYNEQFF. CDR3 bases: TGCGCCAGCAGCTTGGAGCCGCCAGGGAGCTCCTACAATGAGCAGTTCTTC.

This clonotype was seen at least ten times. The V and J genes are TRBV5-1 and TRBJ2-1; no firm D call. V lost 0 bases and J lost 9, with 10 bases in between. The CDR3 is 13 residues long. Germline V gene lookup returns CDR1 SGHRS and CDR2 YFSETQ. The CDR3: CASSLVLRSEQFF. CDR3 sequence (DNA): TGCGCCAGCAGCTTGGTCCTGAGGAGTGAGCAGTTCTTC.

J is TRBJ1-4 and V is TRBV20-1; TRBD1 is a possible D gene (5 bases). This CDR3 comprises 13 residues. V was shortened by 5 bases and J by 9 bases, with 16 bases between the two germline ends. Per the germline V gene, CDR1 is DFQATT and CDR2 is SNEGSKA (reference sequence). The chain's CDR3 is CSAPKLGVQKLFF. Written as DNA, the CDR3 is TGCAGTGCTCCCAAATTAGGGGTTCAAAAACTGTTTTTT.

This clonotype has a count of ten or more. The chain carries TRBV6-5 and TRBJ2-1, with 9 nucleotides matching TRBD1. The CDR3 consists of 18 residues. The germline CDR1 and CDR2 sequences are MNHEY and SVGAGI. Trimming cost V 0 bases and J 0 bases; bases outside gene matches: 6. CDR3 sequence (DNA): TGTGCCAGCAGTTACTCCGGGACAGGGTCCTTCTCCTACAATGAGCAGTTCTTC. This codes for CASSYSGTGSFSYNEQFF.

There are many counts of this clonotype. The genes are TRBV24-1 and TRBJ2-1, with 9 bases aligning to TRBD1. This CDR3 region has 16 residues. The ends lost 1 base at V and 1 base at J; junction bases unmatched: 1. The germline CDR1 and CDR2 sequences are KGHDR and SFDVKD. The CDR3, as DNA: TGTGCCACCAGTGATTTCGGGACAGGGTCCTACAATGAGCAGTTCTTC. Translated, it gives CATSDFGTGSYNEQFF.

About this clonotype: An end of the junction differs from the germline gene, which may be a read error. The rearrangement uses TRBV27 and TRBJ1-3; 8 bases match TRBD1. CDR3 length: 16 residues. CDR1 and CDR2 (germline): MNHEY, SMNVEV (reference sequence). The DNA of the CDR3 is TGTGTCAGCAGTCCAAGGACAGGGTCGGTTGGAAACACCATATATTTT. This encodes CVSSPRTGSVGNTIYF.

This clonotype has ten or more counts. The chain is built from TRBV10-3 and TRBJ2-5; the match to TRBD1 covers 9 bases. This CDR3 region has 13 residues. V lost 7 bases to trimming and J lost 1 base; unmatched junction nucleotides: 1. Germline loops: CDR1 ENHRY, CDR2 SYGVKD. The CDR3 sequence: CAIKTGGQETQYF. The CDR3 bases are TGTGCCATCAAGACAGGGGGCCAAGAGACCCAGTACTTC.

A word on this clonotype: This may stem from a read error, because a much larger clone lies one nucleotide away. The chain recombines TRBV7-2 with TRBJ2-7; D call uncertain. Germline V gene data show CDR1 as SGHTA and CDR2 as FQGNSA. V was clipped by 4 bases and J by 1 base, with 14 bases between them. This CDR3 contains 15 residues. The CDR3 spells CASSWGTVGSYEQYF. The CDR3 DNA is TGTGCCAGCAGCTGGGGAACAGTGGGATCCTACGAGCAGTACTTC.

Only a few counts were recorded for this clonotype. This chain uses TRBV20-1 with TRBJ2-2; 7 bases agree with TRBD1. V shed 3 bases, J shed 4 bases, and the junction held 8 bases outside the gene matches. Germline CDR1 and CDR2: DFQATT and SNEGSKA (reference sequence). The CDR3 runs 15 residues. CDR3 DNA sequence: TGCAGTGCTAGGGACTCGGGACAGAGCACCGGGGAGCTGTTTTTT. The encoded protein is CSARDSGQSTGELFF.

The table lists this clonotype with many counts. This chain joins TRBV2 and TRBJ2-2; TRBD2 agrees at 9 bases. Germline V gene sequence: CDR1 SNHLY, CDR2 FYNNEI. V shed 0 bases, J shed 2 bases, and the junction held 4 bases outside the gene matches. This CDR3 contains 17 residues. The CDR3: CASSEAPGLANTGELFF. DNA of the CDR3: TGTGCCAGCAGTGAAGCGCCGGGACTAGCTAACACCGGGGAGCTGTTTTTT.

This clonotype was found many times. The chain uses TRBV4-1 and TRBJ1-1, with a possible D match to TRBD1 (6 bases). The V gene lost 2 bases and the J gene lost 4 bases, with 17 bases spanning the gap. Germline V gene lookup returns CDR1 MGHRA and CDR2 YSYEKL. The CDR3 is 16 residues long. The CDR3 bases are TGCGCCAGCAGCCAAACTTATCGCCAGGGGAGCACTGAAGCTTTCTTT. Translation: CASSQTYRQGSTEAFF.